These 6 T cell receptor beta chains originate from one sample sequenced in a study of Graves' ophthalmopathy and Graves' hyperthyroidism. Amplification of TCR beta CDR3 regions used RNA transcripts. HTBI-primed first-round RT-PCR preceded second-round multiplex PCR. TCRdb reprocessed the multiplex PCR reads via MiXCR and lists one record per CDR3 protein. The repertoire holds about 740,000 distinct CDR3 sequences, around 40% seen once, with about 40% in the top ten. The sample taken for sequencing was peripheral blood. The origin of the receptors is an adult man with Graves' ophthalmopathy.

The chain joins TRBV6-4 to TRBJ1-1; D is ambiguous. CDR3 size: 13 residues. CDR1 MRHNA and CDR2 SNTAGT come from the germline V gene. The ends were cut back, 4 bases at V and 6 bases at J, with 12 bases in the middle. CDR3: CASSVSLGAEAFF. DNA for the CDR3: TGTGCCAGCAGTGTAAGCCTCGGGGCTGAAGCTTTCTTT.

This clonotype was observed a few times. The rearrangement uses TRBV10-3 and TRBJ1-3; 11 nucleotides match TRBD1. Unmatched junction bases numbered 7, after V lost 10 bases and J lost 2 bases. The germline V gene encodes CDR1 ENHRY and CDR2 SYGVKD. CDR3 length: 15 amino acids. The CDR3 protein is CASTKGQGAGNTIYF. The CDR3 DNA reads as TGTGCCAGCACCAAGGGACAGGGGGCTGGAAACACCATATATTTT.

V is TRBV14 and J is TRBJ1-1, with 7 bases fitting TRBD1. Germline loops: CDR1 SGHDN, CDR2 FVKESK. V lost 4 bases and J lost 0; bases outside the gene matches: 14. CDR3 length: 18 residues. The DNA of the CDR3 is TGTGCCAGCAGCCCCACGACAGGGCTCAATACAATGAACACTGAAGCTTTCTTT. Translation gives CASSPTTGLNTMNTEAFF.

The CDR3: CATSGGPDFLVNTGELFF. Written as DNA, the CDR3 is TGTGCCACCAGTGGTGGGCCGGATTTCTTGGTGAACACCGGGGAGCTGTTTTTT. This rearrangement joins TRBV24-1 to TRBJ2-2; D remains ambiguous. The CDR3 is made up of 18 amino acids. CDR1 and CDR2 (germline): KGHDR, SFDVKD. V was cut by 5 bases and J by 1 base, with 19 bases left in between.

This chain uses TRBV28 with TRBJ2-5; 7 nucleotides align to TRBD2. The CDR3 loop spans 15 amino acids. V was pared by 8 bases and J by 2 bases, with 11 bases of the junction left unmatched. Germline CDR1 and CDR2: MDHEN and SYDVKM. In DNA, the CDR3 is TGTGCCAGCCGGGGGGATATAAGGAGGCAAGAGACCCAGTACTTC. Amino acids: CASRGDIRRQETQYF.

This clonotype came up many times. Written as DNA, the CDR3 is TGTGCCAGCAGCACGAGGACTAGCGGTTCCTACGAGCAGTACTTC. Translated, it gives CASSTRTSGSYEQYF. This chain links TRBV7-2 with TRBJ2-7, with 10 bases lining up with TRBD2. The CDR3 has 15 amino acids. Germline CDR1 and CDR2: SGHTA and FQGNSA. The junction had 5 bases not matched to a gene; V was cut back by 5 bases and J by 1 base.